The following is a TCR beta chain sequence with its context. The record originates from a study of blood T cell repertoires in COVID-19. Across the study: COVID-19 samples, acute and convalescent, were from the United States, Italy and Spain. Sample material is recorded as cDNA or gDNA derived from T cells, B-cell-depleted T cells, or PBMCs.

CDR1 and CDR2 from the germline V gene are MDHEN and SYDVKM. Trimming cost V 5 bases and J 1 base; bases outside gene matches: 10. This CDR3 has 16 amino acids. Authors' data handling: Amplifying reference gene primers gave estimates of nucleated cell counts. Only in-frame clones appear in the TCRdb table, and some are missing; sequencing was by immunoSEQ multiplex PCR. V and J calls and clone size are as listed in that table; D and trimming were resolved from the DNA. The sample lists 150,000 to 200,000 clones, about 86% occurring once. While infection was still active, Seattle patients were enrolled and then followed longitudinally.

The chain employs TRBV28 and TRBJ2-7; 8 bases fit TRBD1. This TCR was sampled from an older woman with COVID-19, enrolled during active disease. Material for sequencing was peripheral blood. The CDR3 protein is CASSEGQGHQSYEQYF. In nucleotides, the CDR3 is TGTGCCAGCAGTGAAGGACAGGGCCACCAGTCCTACGAGCAGTACTTC.